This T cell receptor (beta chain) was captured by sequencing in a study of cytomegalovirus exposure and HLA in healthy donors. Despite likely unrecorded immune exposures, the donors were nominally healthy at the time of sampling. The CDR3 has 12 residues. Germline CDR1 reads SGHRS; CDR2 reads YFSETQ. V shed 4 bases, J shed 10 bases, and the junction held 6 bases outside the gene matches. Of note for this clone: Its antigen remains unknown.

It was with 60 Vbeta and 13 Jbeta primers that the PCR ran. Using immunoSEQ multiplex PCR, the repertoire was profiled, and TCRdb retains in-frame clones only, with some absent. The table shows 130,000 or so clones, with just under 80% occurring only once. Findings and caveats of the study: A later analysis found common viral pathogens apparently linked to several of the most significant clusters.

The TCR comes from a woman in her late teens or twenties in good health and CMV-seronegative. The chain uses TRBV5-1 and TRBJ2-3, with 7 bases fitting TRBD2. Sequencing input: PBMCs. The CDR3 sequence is CASSAGLEAQYF. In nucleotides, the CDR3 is TGCGCCAGCAGCGCCGGACTAGAAGCGCAGTATTTT.